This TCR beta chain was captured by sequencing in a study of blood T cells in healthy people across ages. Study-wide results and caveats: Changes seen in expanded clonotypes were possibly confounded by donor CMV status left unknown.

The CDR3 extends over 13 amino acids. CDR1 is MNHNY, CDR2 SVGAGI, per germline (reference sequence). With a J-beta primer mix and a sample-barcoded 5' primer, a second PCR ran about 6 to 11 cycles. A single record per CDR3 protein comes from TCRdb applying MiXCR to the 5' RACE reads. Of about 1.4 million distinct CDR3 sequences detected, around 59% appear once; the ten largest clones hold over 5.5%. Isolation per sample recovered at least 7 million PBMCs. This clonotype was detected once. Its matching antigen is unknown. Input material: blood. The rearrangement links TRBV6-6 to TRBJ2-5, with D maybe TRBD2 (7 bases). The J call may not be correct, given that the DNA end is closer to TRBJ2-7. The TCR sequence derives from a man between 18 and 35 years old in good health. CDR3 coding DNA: TGTGCCAGCAGAACGGGGGGCCTTTACGAGCAGTACTTC. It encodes CASRTGGLYEQYF.